Detailed here is one T cell receptor beta chain. Its target is not known. Only in-frame clones appear in the TCRdb table, and some are missing; sequencing was by immunoSEQ multiplex PCR. This sample carries 95,000 to 100,000 clones, roughly nine tenths of them seen once, and the ten largest clones take around 1.6%. The sample is drawn from a study of T cell responses to AZD1222 COVID-19 vaccine. The study, taken as a whole, reports: Of the AZD1222 recipients, only 5 or 6 were seropositive at baseline. Repertoires in all cases were sampled only once the peak T cell response had passed. The donor group comprised mostly white British people and more females; the analysis possibly underestimated clonal diversity.

Source: peripheral blood, taken on day 0 of AZD1222 vaccination. The clonotype comes from an adult in good health.

CDR3 amino acids: CASNPGTGVEKLFF. The CDR3 nucleotides are TGTGCCAGCAACCCCGGGACAGGGGTAGAAAAACTGTTTTTT. The chain has TRBV6-5 and TRBJ1-4; TRBD1 aligns across 10 bases. The germline gives CDR1 MNHEY, CDR2 SVGAGI. V dropped 7 bases and J dropped 8; count of bases not matched to a gene: 7. CDR3 size: 14 residues.